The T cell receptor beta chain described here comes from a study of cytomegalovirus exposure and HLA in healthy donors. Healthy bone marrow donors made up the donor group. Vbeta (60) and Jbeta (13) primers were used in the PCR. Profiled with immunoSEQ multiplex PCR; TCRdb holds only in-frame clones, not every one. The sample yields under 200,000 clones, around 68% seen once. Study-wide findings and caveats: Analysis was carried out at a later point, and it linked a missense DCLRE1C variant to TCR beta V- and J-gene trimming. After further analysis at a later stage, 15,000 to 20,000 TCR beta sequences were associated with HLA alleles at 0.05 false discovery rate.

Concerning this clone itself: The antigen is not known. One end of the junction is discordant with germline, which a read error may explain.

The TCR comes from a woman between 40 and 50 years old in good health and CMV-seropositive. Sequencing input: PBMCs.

The CDR3 nucleotides read TGTGCCAGCAGCTTCCAGGGCCGGCAGCCCCAGAATTTT. As protein: CASSFQGRQPQNF. The gene calls are TRBV7-2 and TRBJ1-5; D perhaps matches TRBD1 (5 bases). The CDR3 extends over 13 amino acids. Germline lookup yields CDR1 SGHTA and CDR2 FQGNSA.